This T cell receptor beta chain was retrieved from a study of blood T cell repertoires in COVID-19. Turning to the study itself: The United States, Italy and Spain supplied acute and convalescent COVID-19 samples. T cells, B-cell-depleted T cells, or PBMCs provided the cDNA or gDNA that served as material.

Trimming took 5 bases from V and 2 from J; bases not matched to a gene: 2. This CDR3 has 15 amino acids. From germline, CDR1 is SGHAT and CDR2 FQNNGV. In the original workflow: Cell counts per sample came from amplifying reference gene primers. Libraries were prepared by immunoSEQ multiplex PCR; TCRdb keeps only in-frame clonotypes and omits some of them. The D gene and trimming were derived from the DNA, and the V and J assignments and clone size from that table. The sample records about 140,000 clones, 86% being singletons. Sample: peripheral blood. This chain links TRBV11-2 with TRBJ1-6; TRBD1 agrees at 8 bases. The source of this sequence is a woman aged 60-70 years with acute or convalescent COVID-19. The CDR3 DNA reads as TGTGCCAGCAGCCGGGACAGGCCCTATAATTCACCCCTCCACTTT. Protein sequence: CASSRDRPYNSPLHF.